This T cell receptor beta chain came from a study of T cells after yellow fever vaccination. TCR cDNA was made by 5'RACE template switching, adding a universal primer site and UMIs. Using its own MiXCR run on the 5' RACE reads, TCRdb lists one record per CDR3 protein. The sample gives hundreds of thousands of distinct CDR3 sequences, approximately 13% of which show up once; 15% is in the top ten. This CDR3 comprises 14 residues. Between the trimmed V and J ends, which lost 8 bases and 1 base, there was a span of 14 bases. The germline CDR1 and CDR2 sequences are MNHEY and SVGEGT. The chain has TRBV6-2 or TRBV6-3 and TRBJ1-1; possibly TRBD1 for D (5 bases). The sequenced sample was PBMCs, obtained on the day of the yellow fever booster vaccination. This TCR was sampled from a man younger than 45 who received the YFV17D yellow fever vaccine. The CDR3 is CASRSRDSNTEAFF. The CDR3 region has the DNA TGTGCCAGCCGTAGCAGGGATTCGAACACTGAAGCTTTCTTT.